The 8 T cell receptor beta chains in this list originate from one sample, sequenced in a study of OX40 agonist ivuxolimab in advanced cancers. The protocol was immunoSEQ multiplex PCR, while the TCRdb copy is restricted to in-frame clones and leaves out a portion. The table shows about 70,000 clones, with around 82% occurring only once. The sample was CD4+ or CD8+ T cells sorted from blood, taken in a trial of the OX40 agonist ivuxolimab. The receptors stem from an adult with an advanced solid tumor such as melanoma, head and neck, liver or kidney cancer.

The CDR3 loop is CSVGSSGTTHEKLFF. CDR3 nucleotides: TGCAGCGTCGGATCCTCGGGCACTACTCATGAAAAACTGTTTTTT. The rearrangement joins TRBV29-1 to TRBJ1-4; D remains ambiguous. The germline CDR1 and CDR2 sequences are SQVTM and ANQGSEA. With 6 bases removed from V and 6 bases from J, the gap between germline ends came to 20 bases. The CDR3 consists of 15 residues.

The chain recombines TRBV2 with TRBJ2-5; 12 positions match TRBD2. The V and J ends lost 6 bases and 5 bases, in that order; junction bases with no gene match: 7. From germline, CDR1 is SNHLY and CDR2 FYNNEI. This CDR3 has 15 amino acids. Here the CDR3 DNA reads TGTGCCAGCAGCGCGGCTAGCGGGAGGGTTGAGACCCAGTACTTC. Translation gives CASSAASGRVETQYF.

This chain links TRBV5-1 with TRBJ2-2; unclear D gene. The V gene's germline CDR1 is SGHRS and CDR2 YFSETQ. Trimming shortened V by 3 bases and J by 7 bases, and 13 bases separated the two germline ends. CDR3 length: 14 residues. Here the CDR3 DNA reads TGCGCCAGCAGCTCGAGAATGAGTAACGGGGAGCTGTTTTTT. Its protein product is CASSSRMSNGELFF. The full variable domain, with the rest looked up from reference TRBV5-1 and TRBJ2-2, is KAGVTQTPRYLIKTRGQQVTLSCSPISGHRSVSWYQQTPGQGLQFLFEYFSETQRNKGNFPGRFSGRQFSNSRSEMNVSTLELGDSALYLCASSSRMSNGELFFGEGSRLTVL.

This sequence joins TRBV11-3 and TRBJ1-5, with D possibly matching TRBD1 (5 bases). The CDR3 has 15 residues. Trimming removed 2 bases at V and 1 base at J, with 9 bases between. CDR1 is SGHNT, CDR2 YENEEA, per germline. The CDR3 nucleotides read TGTGCCAGCAGCTTAAGGCAGGGCAGCAATCAGCCCCAGCATTTT. It yields the protein CASSLRQGSNQPQHF.

This clone was observed once. J is TRBJ1-1 and V is TRBV19; D gene ambiguous. The V gene's germline CDR1 is LNHDA and CDR2 SQIVND (reference sequence). The CDR3 runs to 15 residues. With 3 bases removed from V and 0 bases from J, the gap between germline ends came to 11 bases. The CDR3 loop reads CASSMKARMNTEAFF. For the CDR3, the DNA is TGTGCCAGTAGTATGAAAGCCAGAATGAACACTGAAGCTTTCTTT.

A single count supports this clone. This rearrangement joins TRBV11-3 to TRBJ2-5; tentative D call: TRBD2 (5 bases). The DNA end favors TRBJ2-7, so the J call may be wrong. CDR1 and CDR2 from the germline V gene are SGHNT and YENEEA. There are 13 residues in the CDR3. The CDR3 is CASSRDSLNEQYF. Here the CDR3 DNA reads TGTGCCAGCAGCCGGGATTCGCTCAACGAGCAGTACTTC.

This clone was observed a few times. This chain links TRBV11-2 with TRBJ2-5; 7 bases are a match to TRBD1. V gave up 4 bases and J gave up 7 bases; unmatched junction bases: 12. This CDR3 contains 15 residues. Germline V gene lookup returns CDR1 SGHAT and CDR2 FQNNGV. CDR3 DNA: TGTGCCAGCAGCTCACGGACAGGCAGTGGGGCGACCCAGTACTTC. Protein product: CASSSRTGSGATQYF.

The chain recombines TRBV2 with TRBJ1-5, with D possibly matching TRBD1 (6 bases). This CDR3 comprises 14 residues. The V end lost 4 bases, the J end lost 7 bases, and 14 bases lay between the germline ends. Looked up from germline, CDR1 is SNHLY and CDR2 is FYNNEI. The CDR3 spells CASSVWGALQPQHF. Written as DNA, the CDR3 is TGTGCCAGCAGTGTATGGGGGGCACTCCAGCCCCAGCATTTT.